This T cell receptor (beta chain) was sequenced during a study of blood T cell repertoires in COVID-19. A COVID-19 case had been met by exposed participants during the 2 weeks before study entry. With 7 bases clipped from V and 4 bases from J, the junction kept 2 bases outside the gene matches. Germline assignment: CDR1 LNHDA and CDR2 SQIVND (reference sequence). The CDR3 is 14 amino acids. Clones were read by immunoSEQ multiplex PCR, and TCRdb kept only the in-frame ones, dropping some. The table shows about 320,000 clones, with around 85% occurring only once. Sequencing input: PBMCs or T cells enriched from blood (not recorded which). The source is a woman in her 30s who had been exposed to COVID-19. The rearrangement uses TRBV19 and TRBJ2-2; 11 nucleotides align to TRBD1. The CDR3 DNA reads TGTGCCAGTACCGGGACAGGGGGCACCGGGGAGCTGTTTTTT. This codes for CASTGTGGTGELFF.